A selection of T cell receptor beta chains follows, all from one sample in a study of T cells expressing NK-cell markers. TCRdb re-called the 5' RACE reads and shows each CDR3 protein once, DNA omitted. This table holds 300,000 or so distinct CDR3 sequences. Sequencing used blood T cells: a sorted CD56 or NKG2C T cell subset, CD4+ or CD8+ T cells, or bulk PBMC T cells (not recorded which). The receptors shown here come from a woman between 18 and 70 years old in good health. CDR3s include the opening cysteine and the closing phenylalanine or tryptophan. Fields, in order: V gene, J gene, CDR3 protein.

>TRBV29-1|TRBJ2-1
CSGINPGQYNEQFF
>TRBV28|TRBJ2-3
CASSFPPTDTQYF
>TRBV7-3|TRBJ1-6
CASSQSPNSPLHF
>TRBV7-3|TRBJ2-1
CASSSRLNNEQFF
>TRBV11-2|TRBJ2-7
CASRAQGGLYEQYF
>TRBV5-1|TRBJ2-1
CASSLGPSGAYNEQFF
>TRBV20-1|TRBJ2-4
CSVPGRAKNIQYF
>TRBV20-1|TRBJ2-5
CSARGGEKGFGETQYF
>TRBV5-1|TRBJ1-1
CASSLGRQGGTEAFF
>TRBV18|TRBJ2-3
CASSPVLAQSTDTQYF
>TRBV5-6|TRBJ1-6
CASSRGQPNSPLHF
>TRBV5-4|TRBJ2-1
CASSRALLPYNEQFF
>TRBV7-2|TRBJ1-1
CASSPTVLLNTEAFF
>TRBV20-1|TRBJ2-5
CSAPQQGTETQYF
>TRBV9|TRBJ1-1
CASSVAGAGVKWDTEAFF
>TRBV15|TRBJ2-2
CATSGARDTGELFF
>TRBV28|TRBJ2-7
CASRAGTGGGEQYF
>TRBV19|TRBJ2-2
CASDGLAGNTGELFF
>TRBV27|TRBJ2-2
CATVPEEDGELFF
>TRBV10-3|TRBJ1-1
CAISVQGTNTEAFF
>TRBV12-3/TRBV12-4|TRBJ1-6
CASSWGQTNSPLHF